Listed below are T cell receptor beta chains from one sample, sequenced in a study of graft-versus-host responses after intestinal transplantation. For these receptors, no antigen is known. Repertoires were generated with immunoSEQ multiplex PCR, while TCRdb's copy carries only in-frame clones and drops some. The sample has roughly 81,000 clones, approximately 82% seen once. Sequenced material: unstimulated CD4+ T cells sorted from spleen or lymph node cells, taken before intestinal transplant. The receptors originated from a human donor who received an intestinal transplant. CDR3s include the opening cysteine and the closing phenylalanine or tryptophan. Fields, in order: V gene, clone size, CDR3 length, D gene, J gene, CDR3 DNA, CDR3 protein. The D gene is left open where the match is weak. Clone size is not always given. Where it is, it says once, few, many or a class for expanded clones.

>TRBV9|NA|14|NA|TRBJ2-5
TGTGCCAGCAGCGTACTACAGGGCATGGAGACCCAGTACTTC
CASSVLQGMETQYF
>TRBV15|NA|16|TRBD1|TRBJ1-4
TGTGCCACCAGCAGAGATTACACAGAGGGGGCTGAAAAACTGTTTTTT
CATSRDYTEGAEKLFF
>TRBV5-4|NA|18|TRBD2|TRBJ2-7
TGTGCCAGCAGTCCCGGGACTAGCGGGGTTGGGCCCCACTACGAGCAGTACTTC
CASSPGTSGVGPHYEQYF
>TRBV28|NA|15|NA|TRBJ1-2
TGTGCCAGCAACCCGTCAGGGGAGGGTAACTATGGCTACACCTTC
CASNPSGEGNYGYTF
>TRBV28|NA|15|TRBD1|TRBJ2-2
TGTGCCAGCAGTTTAGACAGGGGAAGGTCCGGGGAGCTGTTTTTT
CASSLDRGRSGELFF
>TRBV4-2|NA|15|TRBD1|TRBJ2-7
TGTGCCAGCAGCCGTGGACAGGGGGTGCCCTACGAGCAGTACTTC
CASSRGQGVPYEQYF
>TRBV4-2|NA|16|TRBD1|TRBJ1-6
TGTGCCAGCAGCCGTGAGGTGACAGGGGTTTATTCACCCCTCCACTTT
CASSREVTGVYSPLHF
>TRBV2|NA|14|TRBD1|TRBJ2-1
TGTGCCAGCACAGGACAGGGCCACTACAATGAGCAGTTCTTC
CASTGQGHYNEQFF
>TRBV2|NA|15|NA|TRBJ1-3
TGTGCCAGCAGTGAGAGGGGGGGCTCTGGAAACACCATATATTTT
CASSERGGSGNTIYF
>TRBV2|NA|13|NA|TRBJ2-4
TGTGCCAGCAGTGAAGAGCTCGGAAACATTCAGTACTTC
CASSEELGNIQYF
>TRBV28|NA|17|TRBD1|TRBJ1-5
TGTGCCAGCAGTTCACGATCTAACAGGGGTCGCAATCAGCCCCAGCATTTT
CASSSRSNRGRNQPQHF
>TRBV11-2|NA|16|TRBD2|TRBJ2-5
TGTGCCAGCAGCTTAGTCTTAGCGGGAGGTAGAGAGACCCAGTACTTC
CASSLVLAGGRETQYF
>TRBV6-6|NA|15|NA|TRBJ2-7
TGTGCCAGCAGTAAAGACAGCCTCTTCTCCTACGAGCAGTACTTC
CASSKDSLFSYEQYF
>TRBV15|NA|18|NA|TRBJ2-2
TGTGCCACCAGCAGAGATTGGGGGGCGGGGGCAAACACCGGGGAGCTGTTTTTT
CATSRDWGAGANTGELFF
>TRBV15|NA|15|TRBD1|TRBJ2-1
TGTGCCACCAGCAGAGACCCGACAGGGACCAATGAGCAGTTCTTC
CATSRDPTGTNEQFF
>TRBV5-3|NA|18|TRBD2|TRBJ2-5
TGTGCCAGAAGCTTGGGGGCCGGACCCCTAGCGGCACAAGAGACCCAGTACTTC
CARSLGAGPLAAQETQYF
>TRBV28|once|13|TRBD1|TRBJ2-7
TGTGCCAGCCCCCGGGACAGGGCCTACGAGCAGTACTTC
CASPRDRAYEQYF
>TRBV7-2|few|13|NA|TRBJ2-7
TGTGCCAGCAGCTTATCAGGATCCTACGAGCAGTACTTC
CASSLSGSYEQYF
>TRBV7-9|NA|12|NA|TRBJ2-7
TGTGCCAGCAGCTTAGGGGGGCTCGAGCAGTACTTC
CASSLGGLEQYF
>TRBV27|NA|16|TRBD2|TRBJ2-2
TGTGCCAGCAGTTTATGGGCGGGAGGAGGGACCGGGGAGCTGTTTTTT
CASSLWAGGGTGELFF
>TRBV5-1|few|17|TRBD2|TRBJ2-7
TGCGCCAGCAGCTTCGGACTAGCGGGGGGCCTCTCCTACGAGCAGTACTTC
CASSFGLAGGLSYEQYF
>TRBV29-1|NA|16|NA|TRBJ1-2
TGCAGCGTTGGGGGGGGTTGGCAGAGTCCCTCCTATGGCTACACCTTC
CSVGGGWQSPSYGYTF
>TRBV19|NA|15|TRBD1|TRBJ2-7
TGTGCCAGTAGTACTCGGACAGGTCAACCCTACGAGCAGTACTTC
CASSTRTGQPYEQYF
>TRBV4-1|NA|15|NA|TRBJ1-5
TGCGCCAGCAGCCAACCAGGGATAAGCAATCAGCCCCAGCATTTT
CASSQPGISNQPQHF
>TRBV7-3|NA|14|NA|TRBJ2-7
TGTGCCAGCAGCTCTGGGACTTCTGGGGCCGAGCAGTACTTC
CASSSGTSGAEQYF
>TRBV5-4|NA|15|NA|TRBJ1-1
TGTGCCAGCAGCCCCCGGGACACCTTGAACACTGAAGCTTTCTTT
CASSPRDTLNTEAFF
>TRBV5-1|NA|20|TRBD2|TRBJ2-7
TGCGCCAGCAGCTTCCCACGCGTTAGCGGGAGTCGCCCAACCTCCTACGAGCAGTACTTC
CASSFPRVSGSRPTSYEQYF
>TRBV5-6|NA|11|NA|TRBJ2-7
TGTGCCAGCAGCTTGCGGGACGAGCAGTACTTC
CASSLRDEQYF
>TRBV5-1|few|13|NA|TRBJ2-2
TGCGCCAGCAGTCCAGGGTGGACCGGGGAGCTGTTTTTT
CASSPGWTGELFF
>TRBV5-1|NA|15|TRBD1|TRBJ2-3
TGCGCCAGCAGCTCACCGGGACAGGGTCGATATACGCAGTATTTT
CASSSPGQGRYTQYF
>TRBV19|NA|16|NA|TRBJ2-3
TGTGCCAGTAGTATAGGCGGAGGGAGGCACACAGATACGCAGTATTTT
CASSIGGGRHTDTQYF
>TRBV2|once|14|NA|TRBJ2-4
TGTGCCAGCAGTGAACTCGCGGGCGCGGACATTCAGTACTTC
CASSELAGADIQYF
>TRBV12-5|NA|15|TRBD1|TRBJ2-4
TGTGCTAGTGCCAATAGTCCGGGACAGGGGAACATTCAGTACTTC
CASANSPGQGNIQYF
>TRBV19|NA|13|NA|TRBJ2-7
TGTGCCAGTTCCCGGCCGGGGACCTACGAGCAGTACTTC
CASSRPGTYEQYF
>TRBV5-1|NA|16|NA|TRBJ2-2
TGCGCCAGCAGCTTGGCGGCCAGCGGCTACACCGGGGAGCTGTTTTTT
CASSLAASGYTGELFF
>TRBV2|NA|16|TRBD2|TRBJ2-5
TGTGCCAGCAGTGGTAGGAGCGGGGGCCACCAAGAGACCCAGTACTTC
CASSGRSGGHQETQYF
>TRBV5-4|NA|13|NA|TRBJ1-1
TGTGCCAGCAGCTTATCTTCCGCGAGTGAAGCTTTCTTT
CASSLSSASEAFF
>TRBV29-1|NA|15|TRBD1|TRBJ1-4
TGCAGCGTTGAGAGCCCTACAGGGGCAAATGAAAAACTGTTTTTT
CSVESPTGANEKLFF